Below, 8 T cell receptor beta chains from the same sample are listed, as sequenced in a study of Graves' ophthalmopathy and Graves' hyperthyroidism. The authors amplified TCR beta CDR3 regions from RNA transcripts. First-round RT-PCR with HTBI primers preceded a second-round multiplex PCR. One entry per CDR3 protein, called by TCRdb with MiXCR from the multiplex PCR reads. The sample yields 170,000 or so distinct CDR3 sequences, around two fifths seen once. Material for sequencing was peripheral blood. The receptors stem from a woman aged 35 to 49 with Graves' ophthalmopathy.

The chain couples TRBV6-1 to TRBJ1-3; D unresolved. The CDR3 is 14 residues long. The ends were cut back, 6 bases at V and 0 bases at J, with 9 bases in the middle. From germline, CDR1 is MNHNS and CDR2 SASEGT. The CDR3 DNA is TGTGCCAGCAGAGACGCGAGCTCTGGAAACACCATATATTTT. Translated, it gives CASRDASSGNTIYF.

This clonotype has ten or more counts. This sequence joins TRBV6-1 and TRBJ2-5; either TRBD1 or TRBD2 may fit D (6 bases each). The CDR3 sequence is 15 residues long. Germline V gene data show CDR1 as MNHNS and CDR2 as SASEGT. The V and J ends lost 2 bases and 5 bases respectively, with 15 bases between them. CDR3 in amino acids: CASSERQARGETQYF. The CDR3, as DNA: TGTGCCAGCAGTGAACGACAGGCACGGGGGGAGACCCAGTACTTC.

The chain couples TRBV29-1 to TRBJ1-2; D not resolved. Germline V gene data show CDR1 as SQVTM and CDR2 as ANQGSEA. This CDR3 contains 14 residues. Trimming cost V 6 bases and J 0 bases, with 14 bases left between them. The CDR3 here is CSVTKTKANYGYTF. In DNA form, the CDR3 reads TGCAGCGTGACGAAAACAAAAGCTAACTATGGCTACACCTTC.

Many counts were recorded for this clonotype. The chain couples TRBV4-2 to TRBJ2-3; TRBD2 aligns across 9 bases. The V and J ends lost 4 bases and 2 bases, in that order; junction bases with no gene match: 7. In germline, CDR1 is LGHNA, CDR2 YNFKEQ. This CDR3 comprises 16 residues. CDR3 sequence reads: CASSRVLAGTTDTQYF. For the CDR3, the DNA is TGTGCCAGCAGCCGAGTCCTAGCGGGAACCACAGATACGCAGTATTTT.

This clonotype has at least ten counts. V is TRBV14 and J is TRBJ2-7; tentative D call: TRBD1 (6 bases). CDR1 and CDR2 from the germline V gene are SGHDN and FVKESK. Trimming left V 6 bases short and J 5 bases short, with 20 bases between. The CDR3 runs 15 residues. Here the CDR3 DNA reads TGTGCCAGCAGTCACCATACGATACAGGGCAACGAGCAGTACTTC. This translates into CASSHHTIQGNEQYF.

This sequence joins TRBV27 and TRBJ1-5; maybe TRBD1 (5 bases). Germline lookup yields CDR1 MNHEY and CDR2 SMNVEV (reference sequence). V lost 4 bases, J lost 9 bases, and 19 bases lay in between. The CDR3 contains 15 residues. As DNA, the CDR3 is TGTGCCAGCAGTTACGAGTGGGGCCAGGGTCTGCCCCAGCATTTT. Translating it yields CASSYEWGQGLPQHF.

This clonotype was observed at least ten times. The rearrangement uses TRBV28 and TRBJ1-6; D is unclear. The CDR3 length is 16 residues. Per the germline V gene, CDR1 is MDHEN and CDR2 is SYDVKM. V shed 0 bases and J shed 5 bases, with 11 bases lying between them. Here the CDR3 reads CASSLWENSDNSPLHF. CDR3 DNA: TGTGCCAGCAGTTTATGGGAAAACTCGGATAATTCACCCCTCCACTTT.

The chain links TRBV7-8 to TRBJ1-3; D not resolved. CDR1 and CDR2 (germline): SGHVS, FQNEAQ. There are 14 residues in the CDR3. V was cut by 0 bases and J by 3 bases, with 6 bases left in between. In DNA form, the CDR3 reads TGTGCCAGCAGCTTAGCTGACTTTGGAAACACCATATATTTT. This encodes CASSLADFGNTIYF.